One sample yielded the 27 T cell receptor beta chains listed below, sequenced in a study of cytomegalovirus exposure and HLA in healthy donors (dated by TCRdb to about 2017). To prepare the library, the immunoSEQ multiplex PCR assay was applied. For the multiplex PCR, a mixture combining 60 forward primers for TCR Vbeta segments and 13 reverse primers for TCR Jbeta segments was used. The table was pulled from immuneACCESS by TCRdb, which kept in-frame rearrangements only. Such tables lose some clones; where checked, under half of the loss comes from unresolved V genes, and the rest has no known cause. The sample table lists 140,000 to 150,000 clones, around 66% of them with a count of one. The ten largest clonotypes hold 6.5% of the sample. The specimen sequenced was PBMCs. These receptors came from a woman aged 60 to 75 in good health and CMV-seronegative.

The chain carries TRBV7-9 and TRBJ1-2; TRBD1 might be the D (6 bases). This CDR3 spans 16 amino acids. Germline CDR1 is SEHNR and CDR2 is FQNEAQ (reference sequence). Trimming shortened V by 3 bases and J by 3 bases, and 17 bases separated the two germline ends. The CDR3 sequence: CASSLGGGGRDYGYTF. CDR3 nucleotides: TGTGCCAGCAGCTTGGGCGGGGGGGGGCGAGACTATGGCTACACCTTC.

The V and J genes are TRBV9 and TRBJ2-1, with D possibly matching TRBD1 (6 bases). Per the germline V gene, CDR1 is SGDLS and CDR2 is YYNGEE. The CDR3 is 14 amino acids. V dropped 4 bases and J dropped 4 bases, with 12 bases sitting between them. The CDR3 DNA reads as TGTGCCAGCAGCCCACCGACAGGTTACAATGAGCAGTTCTTC. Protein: CASSPPTGYNEQFF.

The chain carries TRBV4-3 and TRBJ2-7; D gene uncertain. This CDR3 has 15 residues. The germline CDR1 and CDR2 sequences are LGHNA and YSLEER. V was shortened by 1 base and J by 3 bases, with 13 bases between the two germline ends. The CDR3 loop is CASSQGSGTGYEQYF. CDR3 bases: TGCGCCAGCAGCCAAGGATCAGGCACCGGCTACGAGCAGTACTTC.

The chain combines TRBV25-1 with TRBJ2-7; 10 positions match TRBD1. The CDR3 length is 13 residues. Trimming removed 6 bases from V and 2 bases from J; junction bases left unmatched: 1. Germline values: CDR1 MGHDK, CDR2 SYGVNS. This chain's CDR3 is CASRGQGTYEQYF. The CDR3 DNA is TGTGCCAGCAGGGGACAGGGGACCTACGAGCAGTACTTC.

The CDR3 protein is CSVPTGGEAFF. The CDR3 nucleotides are TGCAGTGTTCCGACAGGGGGAGAAGCTTTCTTT. The chain carries TRBV20-1 and TRBJ1-1; the match to TRBD1 covers 9 bases. Germline trimming cut 7 bases from V and 8 bases from J; bases unmatched to any gene: 5. The CDR3 runs to 11 residues. CDR1 and CDR2 from the germline V gene are DFQATT and SNEGSKA (reference sequence).

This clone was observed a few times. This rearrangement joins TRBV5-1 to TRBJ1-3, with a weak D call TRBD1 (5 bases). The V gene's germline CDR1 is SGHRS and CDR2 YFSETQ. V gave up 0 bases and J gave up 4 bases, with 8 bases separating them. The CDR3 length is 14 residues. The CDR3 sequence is CASSLGGDGNTIYF. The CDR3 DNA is TGCGCCAGCAGCTTGGGGGGGGACGGAAACACCATATATTTT.

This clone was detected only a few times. The CDR3 here is CASSAPGQGRGQPQHF. CDR3 coding DNA: TGTGCCAGTAGTGCCCCCGGACAGGGAAGGGGTCAGCCCCAGCATTTT. The V call is TRBV19, the J call TRBJ1-5, with TRBD1 identical over 8 bases. This CDR3 is 16 amino acids long. Looked up from germline, CDR1 is LNHDA and CDR2 is SQIVND (reference sequence). V was pared by 5 bases and J by 6 bases, with 12 bases of the junction left unmatched.

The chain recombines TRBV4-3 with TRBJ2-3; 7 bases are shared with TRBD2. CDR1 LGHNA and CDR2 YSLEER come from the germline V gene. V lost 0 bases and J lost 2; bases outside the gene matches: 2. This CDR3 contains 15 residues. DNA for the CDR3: TGCGCCAGCAGCCAAGAGGGACTACCCACAGATACGCAGTATTTT. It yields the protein CASSQEGLPTDTQYF.

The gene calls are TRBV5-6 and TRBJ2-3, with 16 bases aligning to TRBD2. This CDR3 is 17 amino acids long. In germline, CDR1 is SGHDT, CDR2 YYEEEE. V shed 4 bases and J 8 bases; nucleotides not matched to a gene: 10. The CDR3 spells CASSRGLAGGFVSTQYF. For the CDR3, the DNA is TGTGCCAGCAGCCGGGGACTAGCGGGAGGGTTTGTGAGTACGCAGTATTTT.

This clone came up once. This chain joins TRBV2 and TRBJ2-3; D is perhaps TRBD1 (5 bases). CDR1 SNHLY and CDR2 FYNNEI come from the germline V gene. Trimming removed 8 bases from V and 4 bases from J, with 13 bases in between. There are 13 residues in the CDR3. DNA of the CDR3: TGTGCCAGCGGTAAGGGGCTGGCAGATACGCAGTATTTT. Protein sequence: CASGKGLADTQYF.

The CDR3 DNA reads TGTGCCAGCAGCGTAGGGGTAGCATCCCTAGGCGAGCAGTACTTC. It codes for CASSVGVASLGEQYF. J is TRBJ2-7 and V is TRBV9; D unclear. CDR1 and CDR2 (germline): SGDLS, YYNGEE. With 0 bases removed from V and 6 bases from J, the gap between germline ends came to 16 bases. The CDR3 is 15 amino acids.

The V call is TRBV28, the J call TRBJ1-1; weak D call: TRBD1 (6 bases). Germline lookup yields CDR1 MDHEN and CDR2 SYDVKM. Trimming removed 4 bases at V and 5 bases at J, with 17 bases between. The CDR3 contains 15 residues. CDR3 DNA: TGTGCCAGCAGTTACCCCCTGGGGGCGAGGACTGAAGCTTTCTTT. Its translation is CASSYPLGARTEAFF.

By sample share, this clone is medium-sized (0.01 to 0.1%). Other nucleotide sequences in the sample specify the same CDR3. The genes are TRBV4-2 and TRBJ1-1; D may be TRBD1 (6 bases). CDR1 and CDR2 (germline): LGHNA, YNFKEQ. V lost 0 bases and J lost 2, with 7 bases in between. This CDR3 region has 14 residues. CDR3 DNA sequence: TGTGCCAGCAGCCAAGACAGGGGTAACACTGAAGCTTTCTTT. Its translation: CASSQDRGNTEAFF.

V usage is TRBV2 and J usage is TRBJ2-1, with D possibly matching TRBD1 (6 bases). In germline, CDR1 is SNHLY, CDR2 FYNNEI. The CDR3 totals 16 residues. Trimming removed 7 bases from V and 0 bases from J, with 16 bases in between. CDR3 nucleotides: TGTGCCAGCAAATCAACAAGGGGGTACTCCTACAATGAGCAGTTCTTC. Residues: CASKSTRGYSYNEQFF.

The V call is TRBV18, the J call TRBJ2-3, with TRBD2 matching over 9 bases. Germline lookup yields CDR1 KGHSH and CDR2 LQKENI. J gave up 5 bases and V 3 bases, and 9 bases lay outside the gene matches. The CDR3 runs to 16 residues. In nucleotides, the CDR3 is TGTGCCAGCTCACCTCTTAGCGGGAGTTTTGGAGATACGCAGTATTTT. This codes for CASSPLSGSFGDTQYF. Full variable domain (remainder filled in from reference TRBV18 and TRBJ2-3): NAGVMQNPRHLVRRRGQEARLRCSPMKGHSHVYWYRQLPEEGLKFMVYLQKENIIDESGMPKERFSAEFPKEGPSILRIQQVVRGDSAAYFCASSPLSGSFGDTQYFGPGTRLTVL.

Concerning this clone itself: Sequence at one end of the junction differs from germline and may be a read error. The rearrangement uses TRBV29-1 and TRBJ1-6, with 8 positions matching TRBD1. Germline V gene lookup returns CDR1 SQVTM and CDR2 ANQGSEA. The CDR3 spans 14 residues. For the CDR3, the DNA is TGCAGCGTTGGTGGACAGGGATCTAATTCACCCCTCCGCTTT. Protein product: CSVGGQGSNSPLRF.

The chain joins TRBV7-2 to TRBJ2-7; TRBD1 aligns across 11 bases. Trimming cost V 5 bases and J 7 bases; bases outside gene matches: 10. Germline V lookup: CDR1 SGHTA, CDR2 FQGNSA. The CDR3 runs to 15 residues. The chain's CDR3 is CASSPLDRGQGEQYF. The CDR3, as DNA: TGTGCCAGCAGCCCATTGGACAGGGGGCAAGGAGAGCAGTACTTC. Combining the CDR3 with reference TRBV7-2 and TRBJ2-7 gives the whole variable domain GAGVSQSPSNKVTEKGKDVELRCDPISGHTALYWYRQSLGQGLEFLIYFQGNSAPDKSGLPSDRFSAERTGGSVSTLTIQRTQQEDSAVYLCASSPLDRGQGEQYFGPGTRLTVT.

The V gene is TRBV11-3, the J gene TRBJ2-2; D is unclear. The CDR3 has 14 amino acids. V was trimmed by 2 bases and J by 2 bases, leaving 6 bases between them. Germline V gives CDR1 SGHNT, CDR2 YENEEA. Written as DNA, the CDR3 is TGTGCCAGCAGCTTAAACAGCAACACCGGGGAGCTGTTTTTT. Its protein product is CASSLNSNTGELFF.

The CDR3 nucleotides are TGTGCCAGTAGTATGGGACTCCTCGGCACAGATACGCAGTATTTT. Translated: CASSMGLLGTDTQYF. The V gene is TRBV19, the J gene TRBJ2-3; possibly TRBD2 for D (6 bases). Trimming removed 3 bases from V and 1 base from J, with 11 bases in between. Looked up from germline, CDR1 is LNHDA and CDR2 is SQIVND (reference sequence). The CDR3 covers 15 residues. The full variable domain, completed using reference TRBV19 and TRBJ2-3, is DGGITQSPKYLFRKEGQNVTLSCEQNLNHDAMYWYRQDPGQGLRLIYYSQIVNDFQKGDIAEGYSVSREKKESFPLTVTSAQKNPTAFYLCASSMGLLGTDTQYFGPGTRLTVL.

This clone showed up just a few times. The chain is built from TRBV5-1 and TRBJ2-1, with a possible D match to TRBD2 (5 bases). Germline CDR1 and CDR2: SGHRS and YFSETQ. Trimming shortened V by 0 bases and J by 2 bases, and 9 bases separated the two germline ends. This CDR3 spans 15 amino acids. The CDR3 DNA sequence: TGCGCCAGCAGCTTGGTCCAGCGGACCTACAATGAGCAGTTCTTC. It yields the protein CASSLVQRTYNEQFF.

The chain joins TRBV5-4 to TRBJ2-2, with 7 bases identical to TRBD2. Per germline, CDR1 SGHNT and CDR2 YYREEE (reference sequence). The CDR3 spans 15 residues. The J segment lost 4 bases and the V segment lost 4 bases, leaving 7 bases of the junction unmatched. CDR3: CASSPGGRGTGELFF. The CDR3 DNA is TGTGCCAGCAGCCCCGGGGGGAGGGGCACCGGGGAGCTGTTTTTT.

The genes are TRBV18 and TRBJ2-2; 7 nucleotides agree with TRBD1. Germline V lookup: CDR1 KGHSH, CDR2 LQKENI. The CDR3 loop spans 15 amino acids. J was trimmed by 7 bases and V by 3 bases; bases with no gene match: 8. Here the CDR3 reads CASSPGPGGVGELFF. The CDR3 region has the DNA TGTGCCAGCTCACCTGGTCCAGGGGGTGTCGGGGAGCTGTTTTTT.

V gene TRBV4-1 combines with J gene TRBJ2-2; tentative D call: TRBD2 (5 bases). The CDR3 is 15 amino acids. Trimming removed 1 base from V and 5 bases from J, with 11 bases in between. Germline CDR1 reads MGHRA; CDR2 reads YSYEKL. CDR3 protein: CASSQVDFFTGELFF. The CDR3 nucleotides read TGCGCCAGCAGCCAAGTGGACTTCTTTACCGGGGAGCTGTTTTTT.

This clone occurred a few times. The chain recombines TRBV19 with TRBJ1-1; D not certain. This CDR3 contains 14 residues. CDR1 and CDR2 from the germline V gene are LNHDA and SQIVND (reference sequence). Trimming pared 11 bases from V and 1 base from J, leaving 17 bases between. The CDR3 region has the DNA TGTGCCTCCCGGAGGGAAGCGAAGAACACTGAAGCTTTCTTT. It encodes CASRREAKNTEAFF.

CDR3 bases: TGCGCCAGCAGCTTGTCAGGGACAGGGCCTAACTATGGCTACACCTTC. Protein: CASSLSGTGPNYGYTF. This rearrangement joins TRBV5-1 to TRBJ1-2; 9 positions match TRBD1. With V trimmed by 1 base and J by 0 bases, 4 bases remained unmatched. This CDR3 comprises 16 residues. The V gene's germline CDR1 is SGHRS and CDR2 YFSETQ.

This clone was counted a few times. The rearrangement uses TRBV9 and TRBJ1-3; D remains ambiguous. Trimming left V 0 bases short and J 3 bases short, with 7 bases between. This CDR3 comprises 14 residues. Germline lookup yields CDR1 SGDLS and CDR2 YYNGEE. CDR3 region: CASSVAGSGNTIYF. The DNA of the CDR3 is TGTGCCAGCAGCGTAGCTGGGAGTGGAAACACCATATATTTT. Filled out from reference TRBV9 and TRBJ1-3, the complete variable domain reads DSGVTQTPKHLITATGQRVTLRCSPRSGDLSVYWYQQSLDQGLQFLIQYYNGEERAKGNILERFSAQQFPDLHSELNLSSLELGDSALYFCASSVAGSGNTIYFGEGSWLTVV.

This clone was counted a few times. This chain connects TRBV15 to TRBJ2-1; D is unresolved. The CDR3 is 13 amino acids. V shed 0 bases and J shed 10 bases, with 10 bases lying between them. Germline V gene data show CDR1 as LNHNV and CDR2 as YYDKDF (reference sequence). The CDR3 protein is CATSRDRVSEQFF. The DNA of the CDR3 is TGTGCCACCAGCAGAGATCGGGTCTCCGAGCAGTTCTTC.